A single sample is the source of the 13 T cell receptor beta chains below, sequenced in a study of cytomegalovirus exposure and HLA in healthy donors. 60 Vbeta and 13 Jbeta primers were used in PCR. Profiled with immunoSEQ multiplex PCR; TCRdb holds only in-frame clones, not every one. The sample has about 120,000 clones, nearly 80% seen once. The sequenced sample was PBMCs. The receptor source for this set is a woman in her 30s in good health and CMV-seropositive.

CDR3 in DNA: TGTGCCAGTAGTATTTGGCAATCGAACACCGGGGAGCTGTTTTTT. It translates to CASSIWQSNTGELFF. V gene TRBV19 combines with J gene TRBJ2-2; unclear D gene. V lost 3 bases, J lost 0 bases, and 8 bases lay in between. The CDR3 runs 15 residues. CDR1 and CDR2 from the germline V gene are LNHDA and SQIVND (reference sequence).

The chain is built from TRBV5-1 and TRBJ2-7; 9 bases agree with TRBD1. Germline V gene sequence: CDR1 SGHRS, CDR2 YFSETQ. The J segment lost 3 bases and the V segment lost 2 bases, leaving 3 bases of the junction unmatched. The CDR3 has 14 residues. In nucleotides, the CDR3 is TGCGCCAGCAGCTTAGGGGACAGGGACTACGAGCAGTACTTC. Translating it yields CASSLGDRDYEQYF.

This chain connects TRBV4-1 to TRBJ2-7; the D gene is possibly TRBD2 (5 bases). Germline CDR1 and CDR2: MGHRA and YSYEKL. Trimming cost V 0 bases and J 4 bases, with 16 bases left between them. The CDR3 extends over 16 amino acids. CDR3 protein: CASSQESSNEGYEQYF. The CDR3 nucleotides are TGCGCCAGCAGCCAAGAATCGTCTAACGAGGGATACGAGCAGTACTTC.

The CDR3 coding sequence is TGTGCCAGTAGGATGGGACAGGGGTACACTGAAGCTTTCTTT. Protein: CASRMGQGYTEAFF. This sequence joins TRBV19 and TRBJ1-1; 10 nucleotides align to TRBD1. CDR1 is LNHDA and CDR2 is SQIVND in the germline V gene (reference sequence). Losses at the gene ends were 6 bases for V and 3 bases for J; bases not matched to a gene: 4. CDR3 length: 14 residues.

In its sample, this clone was seen once. This chain connects TRBV4-1 to TRBJ2-3; D perhaps matches TRBD1 (5 bases). Trimming removed 0 bases from V and 1 base from J, with 11 bases in between. The V gene's germline CDR1 is MGHRA and CDR2 YSYEKL. The CDR3 has 16 amino acids. CDR3 bases: TGCGCCAGCAGCCAAGATAGACAGACCCGCACAGATACGCAGTATTTT. This sequence encodes CASSQDRQTRTDTQYF.

The chain joins TRBV5-1 to TRBJ2-5, with TRBD1 matching over 7 bases. The CDR3 is made up of 15 amino acids. Germline V gene sequence: CDR1 SGHRS, CDR2 YFSETQ. Trimming removed 4 bases from V and 1 base from J; junction bases left unmatched: 7. The CDR3 loop reads CASSGHRGPQETQYF. DNA for the CDR3: TGCGCCAGCAGCGGACACAGGGGCCCCCAAGAGACCCAGTACTTC.

In its sample, this clone was seen once. V gene TRBV27 combines with J gene TRBJ1-2, with 8 bases identical to TRBD1. The J segment lost 5 bases and the V segment lost 5 bases, leaving 10 bases of the junction unmatched. In germline, CDR1 is MNHEY, CDR2 SMNVEV (reference sequence). CDR3 length: 15 residues. In DNA form, the CDR3 reads TGTGCCAGCAGTACGGACAGGGAGGCCTTATATGGCTACACCTTC. As protein: CASSTDREALYGYTF.

The J gene is TRBJ2-7, the V gene TRBV7-9; D perhaps matches TRBD1 (5 bases). Trimming removed 5 bases at V and 3 bases at J, with 17 bases between. The CDR3 is made up of 15 amino acids. Germline loops: CDR1 SEHNR, CDR2 FQNEAQ (reference sequence). The CDR3 region is CASSNAVGQLYEQYF. CDR3 in DNA: TGTGCCAGCAGCAACGCCGTGGGGCAGCTCTACGAGCAGTACTTC.

This CDR3 reads CASSQGPYEKLFF. The CDR3, as DNA: TGTGCCAGCAGTCAGGGGCCATATGAAAAACTGTTTTTT. V is TRBV2 and J is TRBJ1-4; D may be TRBD1 (6 bases). CDR1 and CDR2 from the germline V gene are SNHLY and FYNNEI. With 5 bases removed from V and 6 bases from J, the gap between germline ends came to 10 bases. The CDR3 is made up of 13 amino acids. Drawing the rest from reference TRBV2 and TRBJ1-4, the complete variable domain is EPEVTQTPSHQVTQMGQEVILRCVPISNHLYFYWYRQILGQKVEFLVSFYNNEISEKSEIFDDQFSVERPDGSNFTLKIRSTKLEDSAMYFCASSQGPYEKLFFGSGTQLSVL.

This clone was recorded a few times. CDR3 amino acids: CSVAQVAHNEQFF. The CDR3, as DNA: TGCAGCGTTGCTCAGGTTGCCCACAATGAGCAGTTCTTC. The rearrangement uses TRBV29-1 and TRBJ2-1; D remains ambiguous. V lost 4 bases and J lost 5, with 12 bases in between. Germline CDR1 is SQVTM and CDR2 is ANQGSEA. This CDR3 spans 13 amino acids.

The J gene is TRBJ2-3, the V gene TRBV12-5; a weak D match, TRBD2 (6 bases). V lost 9 bases to trimming and J lost 2 bases, with 21 bases between them. The CDR3 covers 16 residues. The germline CDR1 and CDR2 sequences are LGHNT and FRNRAP. The CDR3 is CARHTLPGLDTDTQYF. CDR3 nucleotides: TGTGCTAGACACACCCTGCCGGGACTTGACACAGATACGCAGTATTTT.

This chain links TRBV6-5 with TRBJ2-2; a possible D gene is TRBD2 (6 bases). The ends were cut back, 7 bases at V and 4 bases at J, with 13 bases in the middle. There are 14 residues in the CDR3. CDR1 and CDR2 from the germline V gene are MNHEY and SVGAGI. CDR3 amino acids: CASKGRLGTGELFF. The CDR3 nucleotides read TGTGCCAGCAAAGGGAGGCTAGGCACCGGGGAGCTGTTTTTT.

There are a few counts of this clone. The chain combines TRBV5-5 with TRBJ1-2, with D perhaps TRBD1 (5 bases). The CDR3 has 11 residues. CDR1 is SGHKS and CDR2 is YYEKEE in the germline V gene (reference sequence). With 4 bases removed from V and 10 bases from J, the gap between germline ends came to 11 bases. DNA for the CDR3: TGTGCCAGCAGCGGGGCGTCTGTCTACACCTTC. Amino acids: CASSGASVYTF.